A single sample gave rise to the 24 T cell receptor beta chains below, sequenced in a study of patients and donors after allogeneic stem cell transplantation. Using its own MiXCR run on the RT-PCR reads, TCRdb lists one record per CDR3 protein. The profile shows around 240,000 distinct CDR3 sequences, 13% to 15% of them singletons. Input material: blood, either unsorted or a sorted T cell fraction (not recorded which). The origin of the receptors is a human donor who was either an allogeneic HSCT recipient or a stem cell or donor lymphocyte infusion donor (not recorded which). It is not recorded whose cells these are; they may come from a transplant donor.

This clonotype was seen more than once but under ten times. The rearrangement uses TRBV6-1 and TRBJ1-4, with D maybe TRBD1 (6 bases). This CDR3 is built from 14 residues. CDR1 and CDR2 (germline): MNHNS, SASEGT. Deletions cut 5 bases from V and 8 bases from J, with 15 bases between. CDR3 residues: CASSLGQPKEKLFF. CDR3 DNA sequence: TGTGCCAGCAGTCTTGGACAGCCAAAAGAAAAACTGTTTTTT.

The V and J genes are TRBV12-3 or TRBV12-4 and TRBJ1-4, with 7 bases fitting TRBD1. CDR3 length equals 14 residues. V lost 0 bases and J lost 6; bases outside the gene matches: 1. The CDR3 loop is CASSLAGGDEKLFF. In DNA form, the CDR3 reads TGTGCCAGCAGTTTAGCAGGGGGCGATGAAAAACTGTTTTTT.

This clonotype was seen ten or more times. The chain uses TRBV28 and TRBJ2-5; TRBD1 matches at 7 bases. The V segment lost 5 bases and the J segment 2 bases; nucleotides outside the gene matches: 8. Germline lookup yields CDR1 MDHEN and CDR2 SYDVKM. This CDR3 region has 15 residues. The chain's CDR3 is CASSPSSGGQETQYF. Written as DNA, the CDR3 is TGTGCCAGCAGTCCCTCGTCAGGGGGTCAAGAGACCCAGTACTTC.

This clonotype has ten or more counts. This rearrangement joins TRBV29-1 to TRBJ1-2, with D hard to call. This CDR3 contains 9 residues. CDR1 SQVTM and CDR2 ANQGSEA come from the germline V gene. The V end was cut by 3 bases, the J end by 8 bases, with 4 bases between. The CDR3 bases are TGCAGCGTTGATATCGGCTACACCTTC. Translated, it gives CSVDIGYTF.

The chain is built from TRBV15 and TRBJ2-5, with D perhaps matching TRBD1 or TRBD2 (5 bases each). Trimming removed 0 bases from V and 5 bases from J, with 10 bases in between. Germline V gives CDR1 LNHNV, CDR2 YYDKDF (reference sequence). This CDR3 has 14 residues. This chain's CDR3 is CATSRDWGLETQYF. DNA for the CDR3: TGTGCCACCAGCAGAGATTGGGGGTTGGAGACCCAGTACTTC.

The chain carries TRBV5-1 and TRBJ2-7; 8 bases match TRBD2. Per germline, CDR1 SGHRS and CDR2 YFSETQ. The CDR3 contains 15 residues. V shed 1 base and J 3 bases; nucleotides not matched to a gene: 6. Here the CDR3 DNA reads TGCGCCAGCAGCTTGCAAGCGGGAGAGTTCTACGAGCAGTACTTC. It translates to CASSLQAGEFYEQYF. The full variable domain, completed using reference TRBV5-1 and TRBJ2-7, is KAGVTQTPRYLIKTRGQQVTLSCSPISGHRSVSWYQQTPGQGLQFLFEYFSETQRNKGNFPGRFSGRQFSNSRSEMNVSTLELGDSALYLCASSLQAGEFYEQYFGPGTRLTVT.

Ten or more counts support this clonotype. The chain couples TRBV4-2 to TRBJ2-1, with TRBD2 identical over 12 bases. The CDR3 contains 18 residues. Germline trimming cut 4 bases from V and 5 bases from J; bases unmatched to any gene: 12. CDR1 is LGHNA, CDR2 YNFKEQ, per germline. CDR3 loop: CASSRHRGLAGKDNEQFF. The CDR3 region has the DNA TGTGCCAGCAGCCGACACCGGGGACTAGCGGGCAAAGACAATGAGCAGTTCTTC.

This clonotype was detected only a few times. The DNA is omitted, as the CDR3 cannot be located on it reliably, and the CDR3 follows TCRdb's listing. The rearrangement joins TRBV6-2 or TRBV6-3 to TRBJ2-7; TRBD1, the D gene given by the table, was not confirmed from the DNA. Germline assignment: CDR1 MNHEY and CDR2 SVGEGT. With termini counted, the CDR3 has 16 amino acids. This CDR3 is CASSSSQGTGRYEQYF.

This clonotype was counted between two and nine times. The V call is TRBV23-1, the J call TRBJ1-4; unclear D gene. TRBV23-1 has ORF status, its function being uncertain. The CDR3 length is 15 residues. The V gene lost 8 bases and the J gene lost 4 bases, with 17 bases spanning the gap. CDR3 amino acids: CASPQSPGINEKLFF. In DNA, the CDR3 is TGCGCCAGCCCCCAATCTCCGGGGATTAATGAAAAACTGTTTTTT.

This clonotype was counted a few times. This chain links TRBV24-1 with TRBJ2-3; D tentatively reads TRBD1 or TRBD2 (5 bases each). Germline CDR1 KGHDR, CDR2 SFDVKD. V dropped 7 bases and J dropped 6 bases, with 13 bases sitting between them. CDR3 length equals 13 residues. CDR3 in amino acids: CATRRGVMDTQYF. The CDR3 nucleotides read TGTGCCACCAGGAGAGGGGTAATGGATACGCAGTATTTT.

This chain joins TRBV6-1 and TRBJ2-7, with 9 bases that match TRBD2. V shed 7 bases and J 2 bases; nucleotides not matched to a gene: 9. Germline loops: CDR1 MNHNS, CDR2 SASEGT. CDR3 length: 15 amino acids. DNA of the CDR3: TGTGCCAGCACCCATAGCAGCGGGGGGACCTACGAGCAGTACTTC. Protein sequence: CASTHSSGGTYEQYF.

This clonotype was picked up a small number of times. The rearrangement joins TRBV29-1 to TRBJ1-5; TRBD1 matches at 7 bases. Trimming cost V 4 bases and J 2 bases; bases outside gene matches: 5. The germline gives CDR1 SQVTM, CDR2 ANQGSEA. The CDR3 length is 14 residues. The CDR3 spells CSVAWTGRNQPQHF. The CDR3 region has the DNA TGCAGCGTTGCTTGGACAGGCCGCAATCAGCCCCAGCATTTT.

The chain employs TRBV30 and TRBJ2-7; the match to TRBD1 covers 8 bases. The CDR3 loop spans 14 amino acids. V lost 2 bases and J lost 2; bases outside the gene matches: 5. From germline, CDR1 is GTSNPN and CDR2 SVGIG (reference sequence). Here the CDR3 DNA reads TGTGCCTGGAGTTGGCAGGGGGCGGCCTACGAGCAGTACTTC. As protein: CAWSWQGAAYEQYF.

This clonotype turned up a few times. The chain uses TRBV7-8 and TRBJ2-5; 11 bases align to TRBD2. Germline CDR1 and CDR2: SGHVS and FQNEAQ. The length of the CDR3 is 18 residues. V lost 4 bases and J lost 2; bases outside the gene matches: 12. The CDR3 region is CASSSSILASGRQETQYF. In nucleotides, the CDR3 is TGTGCCAGCAGCTCCAGTATCTTGGCTAGCGGGAGGCAAGAGACCCAGTACTTC.

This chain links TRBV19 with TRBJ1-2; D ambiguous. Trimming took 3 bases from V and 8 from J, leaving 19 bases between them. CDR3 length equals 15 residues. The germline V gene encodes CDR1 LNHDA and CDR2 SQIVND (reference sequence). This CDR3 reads CASSIHGIRLWGYTF. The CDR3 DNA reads TGTGCCAGTAGTATTCATGGGATACGGTTGTGGGGCTACACCTTC.

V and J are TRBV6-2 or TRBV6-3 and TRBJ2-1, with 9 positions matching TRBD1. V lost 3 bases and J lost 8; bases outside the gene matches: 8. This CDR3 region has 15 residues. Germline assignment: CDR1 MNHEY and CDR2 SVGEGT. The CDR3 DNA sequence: TGTGCCAGCAGTTATCTAGGACAGGGGATCGATGAGCAGTTCTTC. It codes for CASSYLGQGIDEQFF.

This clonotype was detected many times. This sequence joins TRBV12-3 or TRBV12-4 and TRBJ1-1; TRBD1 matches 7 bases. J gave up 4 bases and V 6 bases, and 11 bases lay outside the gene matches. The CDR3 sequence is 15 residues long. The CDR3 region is CASRLQGGSGTEAFF. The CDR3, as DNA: TGTGCCAGCAGACTTCAAGGGGGCTCGGGCACTGAAGCTTTCTTT.

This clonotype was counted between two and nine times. CDR3 nucleotides: TGTGCCAGTAGTATACCGGGACTAGCGGGGCCCCGGGGGGGAGAGACCCAGTACTTC. Its translation is CASSIPGLAGPRGGETQYF. This chain connects TRBV19 to TRBJ2-5; TRBD2 agrees at 13 bases. The ends lost 2 bases at V and 4 bases at J; junction bases unmatched: 13. This CDR3 region has 19 residues. Germline loops: CDR1 LNHDA, CDR2 SQIVND (reference sequence).

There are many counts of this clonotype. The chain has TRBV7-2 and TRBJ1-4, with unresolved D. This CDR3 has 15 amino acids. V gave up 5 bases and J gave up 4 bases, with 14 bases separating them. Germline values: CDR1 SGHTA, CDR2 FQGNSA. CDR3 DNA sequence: TGTGCCAGCAGCCCCCGACCTTCCGGTAATGAAAAACTGTTTTTT. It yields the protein CASSPRPSGNEKLFF.

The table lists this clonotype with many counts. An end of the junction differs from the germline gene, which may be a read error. The CDR3 bases are TGCGCCAGCAGCTCGAACTCTGGGGCCAACGTCCTGACTTTC. This codes for CASSSNSGANVLTF. The chain has TRBV13 and TRBJ2-6; D call uncertain. Germline lookup yields CDR1 PRHDT and CDR2 FYEKMQ (reference sequence). The CDR3 is 14 amino acids. Full variable domain (missing parts from reference TRBV13 and TRBJ2-6): AAGVIQSPRHLIKEKRETATLKCYPIPRHDTVYWYQQGPGQDPQFLISFYEKMQSDKGSIPDRFSAQQFSDYHSELNMSSLELGDSALYFCASSSNSGANVLTFGAGSRLTVL.

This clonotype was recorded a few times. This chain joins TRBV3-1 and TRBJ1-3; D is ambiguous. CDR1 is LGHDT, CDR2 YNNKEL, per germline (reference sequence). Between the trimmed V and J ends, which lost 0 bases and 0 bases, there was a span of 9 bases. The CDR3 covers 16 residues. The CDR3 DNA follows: TGTGCCAGCAGCCAAGATTCGGCAGCCTCTGGAAACACCATATATTTT. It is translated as CASSQDSAASGNTIYF. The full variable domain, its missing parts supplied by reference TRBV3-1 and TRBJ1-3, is DTAVSQTPKYLVTQMGNDKSIKCEQNLGHDTMYWYKQDSKKFLKIMFSYNNKELIINETVPNRFSPKSPDKAHLNLHINSLELGDSAVYFCASSQDSAASGNTIYFGEGSWLTVV.

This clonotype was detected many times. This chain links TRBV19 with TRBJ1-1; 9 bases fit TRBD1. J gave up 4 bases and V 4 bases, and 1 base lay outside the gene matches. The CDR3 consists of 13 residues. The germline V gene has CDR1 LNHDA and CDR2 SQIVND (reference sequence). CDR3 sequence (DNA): TGTGCCAGTAGTAAGGACAGGGGCACTGAAGCTTTCTTT. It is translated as CASSKDRGTEAFF.

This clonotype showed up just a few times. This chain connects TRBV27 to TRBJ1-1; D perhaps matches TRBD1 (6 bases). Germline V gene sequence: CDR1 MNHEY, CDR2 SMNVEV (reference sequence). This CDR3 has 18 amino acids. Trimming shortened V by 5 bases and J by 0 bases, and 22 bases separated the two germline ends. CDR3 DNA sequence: TGTGCCAGCAGTCCCATTAAGGGACCCAGGGGATTGAACACTGAAGCTTTCTTT. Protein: CASSPIKGPRGLNTEAFF.

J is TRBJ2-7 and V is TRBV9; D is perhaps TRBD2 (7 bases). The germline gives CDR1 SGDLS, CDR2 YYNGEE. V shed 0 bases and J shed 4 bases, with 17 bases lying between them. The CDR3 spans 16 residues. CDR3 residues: CASSVAGGLFGYEQYF. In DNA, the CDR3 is TGTGCCAGCAGCGTAGCCGGGGGGCTATTCGGATACGAGCAGTACTTC.